The 14 T cell receptor beta chains in this list originate from one sample, sequenced in a study of tissue T cells after allogeneic stem cell transplantation. Sequenced by immunoSEQ multiplex PCR; TCRdb stores in-frame clones only, minus some. The table shows 7,500 to 10,000 clones, with roughly 60% occurring only once. Sample: tissue from the jejunum, taken at autopsy. The receptors here all came from a woman between 18 and 50 years old with breast cancer.

This clone was recorded a few times. This chain connects TRBV27 to TRBJ2-5; D perhaps matches TRBD2 (5 bases). Germline V gene data show CDR1 as MNHEY and CDR2 as SMNVEV (reference sequence). Trimming stripped 4 bases from V and 2 bases from J, with 8 bases between. The CDR3 runs to 13 residues. The CDR3 coding sequence is TGTGCCAGCAGTTGGACTTATCAAGAGACCCAGTACTTC. Protein: CASSWTYQETQYF.

This clone is medium-sized in the sample. The V call is TRBV11-2, the J call TRBJ2-7; weak D call: TRBD1 (6 bases). The CDR3 spans 13 residues. V lost 5 bases to trimming and J lost 3 bases, with 11 bases between them. The germline V gene has CDR1 SGHAT and CDR2 FQNNGV. CDR3 region: CASSPDRIYEQYF. DNA of the CDR3: TGTGCCAGCAGCCCAGACAGGATCTACGAGCAGTACTTC.

A word on this clone: Sequence at one end of the junction differs from germline and may be a read error. The chain recombines TRBV7-7 with TRBJ2-3; 13 nucleotides line up with TRBD2. The V gene's germline CDR1 is SSHAT and CDR2 FNYEAQ (reference sequence). The CDR3 runs 16 residues. This CDR3 is CASSLGLAGAPDTQYF. The CDR3 coding sequence is TGTGCTAGCAGCTTAGGACTAGCGGGGGCCCCCGATACGCAGTATTTT.

By frequency in the sample, this clone is medium-sized. The J gene is TRBJ1-5, the V gene TRBV6-4; TRBD1 is a possible D gene (6 bases). Germline CDR1 and CDR2: MRHNA and SNTAGT. The V and J ends lost 0 bases and 4 bases respectively, with 13 bases between them. CDR3 length: 16 residues. The CDR3 spells CASSDSRQGPNQPQHF. CDR3 nucleotides: TGTGCCAGCAGTGACTCTCGGCAGGGGCCTAATCAGCCCCAGCATTTT.

V is TRBV7-8 and J is TRBJ2-3; D is perhaps TRBD1 (5 bases). The germline V and J ends were trimmed by 1 base and 7 bases, with 15 bases remaining between them. The germline gives CDR1 SGHVS, CDR2 FQNEAQ. The CDR3 runs 15 residues. The chain's CDR3 is CASSLGQLSGNTQYF. As DNA, the CDR3 is TGTGCCAGCAGCTTAGGACAGCTTTCGGGCAATACGCAGTATTTT.

V usage is TRBV4-3 and J usage is TRBJ2-2; TRBD1 matches at 9 bases. The CDR3 covers 16 residues. The V and J ends lost 4 bases and 3 bases, in that order; junction bases with no gene match: 6. Per the germline V gene, CDR1 is LGHNA and CDR2 is YSLEER. CDR3 sequence reads: CASSRRTGDYTGELFF. In DNA, the CDR3 is TGCGCCAGCAGCCGCCGGACAGGGGATTACACCGGGGAGCTGTTTTTT.

This clone was seen just once. The V gene is TRBV5-1, the J gene TRBJ2-4; unclear D gene. Per the germline V gene, CDR1 is SGHRS and CDR2 is YFSETQ. Trimming pared 8 bases from V and 8 bases from J, leaving 17 bases between. The CDR3 covers 13 residues. Written as DNA, the CDR3 is TGCGCCAGTTCGGACCCACGGGTGGACATTCAGTACTTC. This translates into CASSDPRVDIQYF.

V gene TRBV24-1 combines with J gene TRBJ2-6; no firm D call. Per the germline V gene, CDR1 is KGHDR and CDR2 is SFDVKD. CDR3 length: 13 residues. V lost 4 bases and J lost 4, with 4 bases in between. The CDR3 DNA is TGTGCCACCAGTGAGCCAGGGGCCAACGTCCTGACTTTC. Translating gives CATSEPGANVLTF.

The CDR3 is CASSLMGNQPQHF. CDR3 bases: TGTGCCAGCAGTTTGATGGGCAATCAGCCCCAGCATTTT. The chain couples TRBV12-3 or TRBV12-4 to TRBJ1-5, with no clear D. CDR3 length: 13 amino acids. Deletions cut 3 bases from V and 2 bases from J, with 5 bases between.

This clone was observed once. The V call is TRBV30, the J call TRBJ2-5; 10 nucleotides align to TRBD2. Germline CDR1 is GTSNPN and CDR2 is SVGIG (reference sequence). With V trimmed by 1 base and J by 2 bases, 7 bases remained unmatched. The CDR3 has 16 residues. The chain's CDR3 is CAWSDLAGVTQETQYF. Written as DNA, the CDR3 is TGTGCCTGGAGTGATCTAGCGGGGGTTACTCAAGAGACCCAGTACTTC. Full variable domain (missing parts from reference TRBV30 and TRBJ2-5): SQTIHQWPATLVQPVGSPLSLECTVEGTSNPNLYWYRQAAGRGLQLLFYSVGIGQISSEVPQNLSASRPQDRQFILSSKKLLLSDSGFYLCAWSDLAGVTQETQYFGPGTRLLVL.

The V and J genes are TRBV4-3 and TRBJ1-1; TRBD1 matches at 7 bases. Germline V gene sequence: CDR1 LGHNA, CDR2 YSLEER. This CDR3 contains 16 residues. The junction had 12 bases not matched to a gene; V was cut back by 2 bases and J by 6 bases. CDR3 bases: TGCGCCAGCAGCCAAACCCCTCAGGGGGGGAGCGCTGAAGCTTTCTTT. Residues: CASSQTPQGGSAEAFF.

This clone rates as medium-sized. This chain joins TRBV4-2 and TRBJ1-2; 11 bases fit TRBD1. Trimming at V came to 0 bases and at J to 8 bases, leaving 8 bases not matched to a gene. This CDR3 comprises 16 residues. Germline V gene lookup returns CDR1 LGHNA and CDR2 YNFKEQ. CDR3 amino acids: CASSQDGGTGGSGYTF. For the CDR3, the DNA is TGTGCCAGCAGCCAAGATGGGGGGACAGGGGGAAGCGGCTACACCTTC.

For the CDR3, the DNA is TGTGCCAGCAGCTCCGGAGGGGGGAGCGGGCCAGGGGGATACAATGAGCAGTTCTTC. Protein: CASSSGGGSGPGGYNEQFF. The chain recombines TRBV7-2 with TRBJ2-1; a possible D gene is TRBD1 (7 bases). Germline loops: CDR1 SGHTA, CDR2 FQGNSA. V was cut by 4 bases and J by 4 bases, with 26 bases left in between. The CDR3 totals 19 residues.

The chain links TRBV6-5 to TRBJ2-7, with no clear D. Trimming stripped 3 bases from V and 4 bases from J, with 10 bases between. CDR1 MNHEY and CDR2 SVGAGI come from the germline V gene. CDR3 length equals 13 residues. DNA for the CDR3: TGTGCCAGCAGTTATACGGGTTCGTACGAGCAGTACTTC. It encodes CASSYTGSYEQYF.